Only a few counts were recorded for the clone carrying this T cell receptor beta chain. The time point denotes: after neoadjuvant nivolumab, at surgical resection. Analysis of PBMCs was direct, with no culture step. The data were obtained in a study of neoadjuvant anti-PD-1 for oral cavity cancer. V was cut by 4 bases and J by 4 bases, with 14 bases left in between. Germline V gene lookup returns CDR1 SNHLY and CDR2 FYNNEI. This CDR3 is 14 amino acids long. Sequencing was performed with immunoSEQ multiplex PCR; in TCRdb, only in-frame clones are kept and a portion is missing. The data show 11,000 to 15,000 clones, roughly 79% seen once.

The receptor's source is a person between 35 and 79 years old with oral cavity squamous cell carcinoma. The chain combines TRBV2 with TRBJ2-7, with a possible D match to TRBD1 (6 bases). This specimen consisted of PBMCs, obtained after nivolumab (anti-PD-1) treatment. The CDR3 sequence is CASSVGDRTYEQYF. The CDR3 DNA follows: TGTGCCAGCAGTGTCGGAGACAGGACATACGAGCAGTACTTC.